The source of this T cell receptor beta chain is a study of T-cell memory formation after mild COVID-19. Whole-study context: Largely, TCR clusters stayed within a single donor. Study-level findings and limits: Several responding clones turned up in pre-infection memory, indicating that cross-reactive memory may have taken part. Shrinking CD4+ clones resided mostly in CM and EM, and CD8+ ones in EMRA.

From the 5' RACE reads, TCRdb called clonotypes with MiXCR, one entry per CDR3 protein. The sample contains hundreds of thousands of distinct CDR3 sequences, about a fifth of which appear only once. This CDR3 comprises 15 residues. The V gene's germline CDR1 is SGDLS and CDR2 YYNGEE. Trimming removed 4 bases from V and 5 bases from J; junction bases left unmatched: 11. As regards this clonotype: Antigen: not known.

Material for sequencing was PBMCs or a T cell subset sorted from them (not recorded which). The rearrangement links TRBV9 to TRBJ2-7, with 8 bases identical to TRBD1. The TCR sequence derives from an adult woman who had mild COVID-19 (a few samples of this study predate the infection). Cell type and time point are not known. The CDR3 DNA reads TGTGCCAGCAGCAAGACCGGGACAGGATCTAACGAGCAGTACTTC. This encodes CASSKTGTGSNEQYF. The variable domain in full, completed from reference TRBV9 and TRBJ2-7, reads DSGVTQTPKHLITATGQRVTLRCSPRSGDLSVYWYQQSLDQGLQFLIQYYNGEERAKGNILERFSAQQFPDLHSELNLSSLELGDSALYFCASSKTGTGSNEQYFGPGTRLTVT.